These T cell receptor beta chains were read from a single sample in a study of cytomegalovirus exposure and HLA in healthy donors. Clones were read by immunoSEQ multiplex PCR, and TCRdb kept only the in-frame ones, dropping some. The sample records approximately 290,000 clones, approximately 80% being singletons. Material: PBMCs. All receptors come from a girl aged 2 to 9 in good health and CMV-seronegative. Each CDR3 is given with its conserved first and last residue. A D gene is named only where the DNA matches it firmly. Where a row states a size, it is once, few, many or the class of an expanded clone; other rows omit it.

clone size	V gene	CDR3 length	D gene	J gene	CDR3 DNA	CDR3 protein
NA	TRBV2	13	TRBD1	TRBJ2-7	TGTGCCAGCCATCGGGACAGAGACTACGAGCAGTACTTC	CASHRDRDYEQYF
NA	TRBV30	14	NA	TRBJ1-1	TGTGCCTGGAGTCTCCGTCCCGGGACAAGGGGAGCTTTCTTT	CAWSLRPGTRGAFF
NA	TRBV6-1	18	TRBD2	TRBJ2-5	TGTGCCAGCAGTGACCCACCTGGCCGGAAGCGGGGAAAAGAGACCCAGTACTTC	CASSDPPGRKRGKETQYF
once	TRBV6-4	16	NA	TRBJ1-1	TGTGCCAGCAGCGAGAAATGGACTGCAGCCCCTTCAATCGCTTTCTTT	CASSEKWTAAPSIAFF
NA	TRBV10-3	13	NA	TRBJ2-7	TGTGCCATCAGTGACCCGCGATCCTACGAGCAGTACTTC	CAISDPRSYEQYF
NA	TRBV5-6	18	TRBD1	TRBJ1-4	TGTGCCAGCAGCTCGGGGGGGGACAGGGTGCTTTCAAATGAAAAACTGTTTTTT	CASSSGGDRVLSNEKLFF
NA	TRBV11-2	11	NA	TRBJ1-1	TGTGCCAGCAGCTTTCCGTTTGAAGCTTTCTTT	CASSFPFEAFF
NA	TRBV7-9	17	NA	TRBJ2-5	TGTGCCAGCAGTCAGCACCAGGCCGGCAGGGCAAGGGAGACCCAGTACTTC	CASSQHQAGRARETQYF
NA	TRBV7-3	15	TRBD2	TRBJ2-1	TGTGCCAGCAGCTTAGGTCTAGCGGGAGATGCTGAGCAGTTCTTC	CASSLGLAGDAEQFF
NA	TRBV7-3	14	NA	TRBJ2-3	TGTGCCAGCAGCCGCAGGGGTGGCACAGATACGCAGTATTTT	CASSRRGGTDTQYF
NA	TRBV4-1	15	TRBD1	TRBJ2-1	TGCGCCAGCAGCCAAGTTGCAGGGGGCTACAATGAGCAGTTCTTC	CASSQVAGGYNEQFF
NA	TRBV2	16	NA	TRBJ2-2	TGTGCCAGCAGTGAAGCCTTCGGGGTGACCACCGGGGAGCTGTTTTTT	CASSEAFGVTTGELFF
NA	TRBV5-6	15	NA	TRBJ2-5	TGTGCCAGCAGTAACAGGGCCCCGCTCGCAGAGACCCAGTACTTC	CASSNRAPLAETQYF
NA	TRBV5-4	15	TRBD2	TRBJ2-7	TGTGCCAGCAGCCCGGGACTAGCGGGAATTTACGAGCAGTACTTC	CASSPGLAGIYEQYF
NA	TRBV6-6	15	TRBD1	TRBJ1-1	TGTGCCAGCAGTTACCCGGGACAGACGAACACTGAAGCTTTCTTT	CASSYPGQTNTEAFF
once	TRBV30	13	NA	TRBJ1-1	TGTGCCTTCGGGGGGCTTTTGAGAACTGAAGCTTTCTTT	CAFGGLLRTEAFF
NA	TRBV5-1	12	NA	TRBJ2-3	TGCGCCAGCAGCCTGCCGGCAGATACGCAGTATTTT	CASSLPADTQYF
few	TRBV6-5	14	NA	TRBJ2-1	TGTGCCAGCAGTTATTTTGAGCCTGAGGGTGAGCAGTTCTTC	CASSYFEPEGEQFF
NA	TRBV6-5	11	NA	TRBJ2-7	TGTGCCAGCAGTTCCGCCTACGAGCAGTACTTC	CASSSAYEQYF
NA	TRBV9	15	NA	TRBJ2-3	TGTGCCAGCAGCGCCCTCATGACAGACACAGATACGCAGTATTTT	CASSALMTDTDTQYF
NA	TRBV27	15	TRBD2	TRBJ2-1	TGTGCCAGCAGTGCCCGGCCCTTGACTAGCCGTGAGCAGTTCTTC	CASSARPLTSREQFF
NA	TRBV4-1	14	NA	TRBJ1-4	TGCGCCAGCAGCCGACAGGCAGAGAATGAAAAACTGTTTTTT	CASSRQAENEKLFF
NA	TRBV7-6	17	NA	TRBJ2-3	TGTGCCAGCAGCTTACGACCCGGGACAAGGGACCCAGATACGCAGTATTTT	CASSLRPGTRDPDTQYF
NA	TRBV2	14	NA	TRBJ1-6	TGTGCCAGTCCGACCGAAGACAGTGATTCACCCCTCCACTTT	CASPTEDSDSPLHF
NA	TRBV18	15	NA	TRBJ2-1	TGTGCCAGCTCACCGGCGGGGTACTCCTACAATGAGCAGTTCTTC	CASSPAGYSYNEQFF
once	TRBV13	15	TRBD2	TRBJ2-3	TGTGCCAGCAGCATCGGGACTAGCGTCCGAGATACGCAGTATTTT	CASSIGTSVRDTQYF
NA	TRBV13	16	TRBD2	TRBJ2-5	TGTGCCAGCAGCACAGATGGGACTAGCCACCCGGAGACCCAGTACTTC	CASSTDGTSHPETQYF
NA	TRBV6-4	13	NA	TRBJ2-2	TGTGCCAGCAGTGCAGAGGGCGCGGGGGAGCTGTTTTTT	CASSAEGAGELFF
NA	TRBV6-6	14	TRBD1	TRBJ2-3	TGTGCCACCGGAGGACAGGAAGGGACAGATACGCAGTATTTT	CATGGQEGTDTQYF
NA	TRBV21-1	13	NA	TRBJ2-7	TGTGCCAGCACGACAGGGAATGTATACGAGCAGTACTTC	CASTTGNVYEQYF
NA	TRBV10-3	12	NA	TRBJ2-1	TGTGCCATCAAGTCACAGGGCGATGAGCAGTTCTTC	CAIKSQGDEQFF